Following are 3 T cell receptor beta chains from one sample sequenced in a study of blood T cell repertoires in COVID-19 (dated by TCRdb to 2020 to 2022). The receptor library was made with the immunoSEQ multiplex PCR assay. The table comes from immuneACCESS by way of TCRdb, which keeps in-frame sequences with V and J called. Part of the clones is missing from these tables; in studies checked, under half for an unresolved V gene and the rest for unknown reasons. The sample includes 150,000 to 200,000 clones, with about 80% observed a single time. Of the sample, around 15% is held by the ten largest clones. Source material: PBMCs or T cells enriched from blood (not recorded which). These receptors were collected from a man between 60 and 70 years old who had been exposed to COVID-19.

This chain joins TRBV13 and TRBJ2-1; 8 bases line up with TRBD2. Losses at the gene ends were 5 bases for V and 16 bases for J; bases not matched to a gene: 10. Germline-derived CDR1 and CDR2 are PRHDT and FYEKMQ (reference sequence). The CDR3 runs 12 residues. CDR3 residues: CASSASGTSKFF. The CDR3 nucleotides are TGTGCCAGCAGCGCATCCGGGACTAGTAAATTCTTC.

This clone was seen many times. V gene TRBV19 combines with J gene TRBJ2-1; 7 nucleotides match TRBD1. From germline, CDR1 is LNHDA and CDR2 SQIVND (reference sequence). CDR3 size: 15 residues. Trimming cost V 10 bases and J 0 bases; bases outside gene matches: 9. CDR3 bases: TGTGCCACCATTGCGGACAGGAGCTCCTACAATGAGCAGTTCTTC. Its protein is CATIADRSSYNEQFF.

J is TRBJ1-2 and V is TRBV7-9; 9 positions match TRBD1. With V trimmed by 1 base and J by 6 bases, 3 bases remained unmatched. The CDR3 runs to 14 residues. Germline V lookup: CDR1 SEHNR, CDR2 FQNEAQ (reference sequence). The CDR3 sequence: CASSLGDRVNGYTF. DNA of the CDR3: TGTGCCAGCAGCTTAGGGGACAGGGTCAATGGCTACACCTTC.